This T cell receptor (beta chain) was observed in a study of identical twins' blood T cells. As regards this clonotype: The antigen is undetermined.

Study-wide points: Shared CDR3 clonotype counts between two donors mainly tracked the product of their cloneset sizes, twins included.

The ends were cut back, 2 bases at V and 5 bases at J, with 13 bases in the middle. Looked up from germline, CDR1 is SGHAT and CDR2 is FQNNGV. The CDR3 is 15 amino acids. Via MiXCR, TCRdb re-called the 5' RACE reads, giving one row per CDR3 protein. The sample has about 370,000 distinct CDR3 sequences, 25% to 35% seen once. The receptor was isolated from a woman aged 18-50 years in good health. Sequencing input: PBMCs. The genes are TRBV11-2 and TRBJ2-1, with D perhaps matching TRBD2 (5 bases). Here the CDR3 DNA reads TGTGCCAGCAGCTTATTGGCGGGCTCTAACAATGAGCAGTTCTTC. It translates to CASSLLAGSNNEQFF.